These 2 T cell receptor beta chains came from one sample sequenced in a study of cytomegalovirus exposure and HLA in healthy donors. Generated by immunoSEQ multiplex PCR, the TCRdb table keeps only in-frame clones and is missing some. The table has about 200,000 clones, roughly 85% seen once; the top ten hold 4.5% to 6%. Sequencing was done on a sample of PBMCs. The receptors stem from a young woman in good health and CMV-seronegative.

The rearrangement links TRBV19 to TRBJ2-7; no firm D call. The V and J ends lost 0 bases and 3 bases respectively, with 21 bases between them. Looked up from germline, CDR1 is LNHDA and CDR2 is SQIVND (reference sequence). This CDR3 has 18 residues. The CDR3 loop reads CASSIEGGLSPLYYEQYF. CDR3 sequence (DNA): TGTGCCAGTAGTATAGAGGGCGGATTATCCCCCCTCTACTACGAGCAGTACTTC.

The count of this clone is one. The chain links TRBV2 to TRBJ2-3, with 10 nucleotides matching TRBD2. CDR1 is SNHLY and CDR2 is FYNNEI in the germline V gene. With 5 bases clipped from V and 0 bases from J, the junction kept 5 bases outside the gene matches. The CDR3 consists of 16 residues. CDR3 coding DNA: TGTGCCAGCAGTAAGCGGGGGGGGACTAGCACAGATACGCAGTATTTT. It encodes CASSKRGGTSTDTQYF. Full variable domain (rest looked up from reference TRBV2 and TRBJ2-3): EPEVTQTPSHQVTQMGQEVILRCVPISNHLYFYWYRQILGQKVEFLVSFYNNEISEKSEIFDDQFSVERPDGSNFTLKIRSTKLEDSAMYFCASSKRGGTSTDTQYFGPGTRLTVL.